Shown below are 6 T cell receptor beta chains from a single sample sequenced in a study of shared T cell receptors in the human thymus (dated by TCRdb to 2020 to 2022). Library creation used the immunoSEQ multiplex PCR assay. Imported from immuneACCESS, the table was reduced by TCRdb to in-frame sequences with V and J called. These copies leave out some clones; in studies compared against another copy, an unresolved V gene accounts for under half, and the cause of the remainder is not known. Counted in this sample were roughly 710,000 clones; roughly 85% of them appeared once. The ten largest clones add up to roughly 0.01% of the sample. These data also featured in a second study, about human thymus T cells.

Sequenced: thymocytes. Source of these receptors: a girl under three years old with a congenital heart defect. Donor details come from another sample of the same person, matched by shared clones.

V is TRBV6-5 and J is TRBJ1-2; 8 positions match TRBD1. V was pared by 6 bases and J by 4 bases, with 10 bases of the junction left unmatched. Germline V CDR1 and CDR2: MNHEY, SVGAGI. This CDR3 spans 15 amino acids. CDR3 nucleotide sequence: TGTGCCAGCAGAGACACAGGGGGGAATTTCTATGGCTACACCTTC. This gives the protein CASRDTGGNFYGYTF.

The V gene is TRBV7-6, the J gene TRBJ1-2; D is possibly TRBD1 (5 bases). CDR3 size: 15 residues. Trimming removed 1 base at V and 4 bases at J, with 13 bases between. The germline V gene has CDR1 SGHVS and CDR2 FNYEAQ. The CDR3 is CASSLGAGRAYGYTF. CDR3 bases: TGTGCCAGCAGCTTAGGAGCAGGGAGGGCCTATGGCTACACCTTC.

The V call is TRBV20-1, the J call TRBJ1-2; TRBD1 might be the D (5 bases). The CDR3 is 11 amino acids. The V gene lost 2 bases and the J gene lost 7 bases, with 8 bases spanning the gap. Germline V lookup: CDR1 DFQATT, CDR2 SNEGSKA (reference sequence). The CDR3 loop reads CSARKTGGYTF. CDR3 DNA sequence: TGCAGTGCTAGAAAAACAGGTGGCTACACCTTC.

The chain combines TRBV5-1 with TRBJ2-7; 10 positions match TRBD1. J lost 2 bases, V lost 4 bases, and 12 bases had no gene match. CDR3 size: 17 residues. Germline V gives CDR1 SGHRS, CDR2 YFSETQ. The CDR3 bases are TGCGCCAGCAGCCTGACTAGAGGGGACAGGGGAACCTACGAGCAGTACTTC. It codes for CASSLTRGDRGTYEQYF.

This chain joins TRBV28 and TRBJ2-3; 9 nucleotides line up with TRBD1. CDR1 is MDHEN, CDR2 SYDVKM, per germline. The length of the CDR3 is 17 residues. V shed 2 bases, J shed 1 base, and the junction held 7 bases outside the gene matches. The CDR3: CASSLPDRGGGTDTQYF. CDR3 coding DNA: TGTGCCAGCAGTTTACCCGACAGGGGGGGAGGCACAGATACGCAGTATTTT.

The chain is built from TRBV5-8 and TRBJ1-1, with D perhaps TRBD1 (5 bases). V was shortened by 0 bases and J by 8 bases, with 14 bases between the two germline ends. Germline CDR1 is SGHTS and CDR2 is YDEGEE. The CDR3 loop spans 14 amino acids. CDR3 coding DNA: TGTGCCAGCAGCTTGGCCCTTAGGAGGGGAGAAGCTTTCTTT. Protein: CASSLALRRGEAFF.